This T cell receptor (beta chain) was recovered during a study of blood T cell repertoires in COVID-19. As for the study in general: T cells, B-cell-depleted T cells, or PBMCs provided the cDNA or gDNA that served as material.

Ages ranged from about 18 to 90 years, with residence in 24 US areas. Grouping used clinical history reported by participants in a survey and questionnaire. This clone was seen a few times. In the authors' workflow: Estimation of nucleated cell counts relied on the amplification of reference gene primers. This table comes from immunoSEQ multiplex PCR, and its TCRdb copy is limited to in-frame clones, with some not included. V, J and clone size reflect that table, while D and trimming were determined from the DNA. The sample comprises 250,000 to 300,000 clones, roughly 90% of which are singletons, and 2.3% rests with the top ten. Sequencing was performed on PBMCs or T cells enriched from blood (not recorded which). This TCR came from a woman in her thirties or forties with acute COVID-19.

Written as DNA, the CDR3 is TGTGCCACGGATCACGGGACAGACTCTGGAAACACCATATATTTT. This encodes CATDHGTDSGNTIYF. The chain combines TRBV10-3 with TRBJ1-3; TRBD1 aligns across 7 bases. After removal of 10 bases from V and 0 bases from J, the junction contained 9 bases not matched to a gene. The CDR3 consists of 15 residues. Germline CDR1 ENHRY, CDR2 SYGVKD.